This is a list of T cell receptor beta chains from one sample in a study of OX40 agonist ivuxolimab in advanced cancers. Generated by immunoSEQ multiplex PCR, the TCRdb table keeps only in-frame clones and is missing some. This sample has around 92,000 clones, with approximately 95% found just once. This sample comprised CD4+ or CD8+ T cells sorted from blood, obtained in a trial of the OX40 agonist ivuxolimab. The source is an adult with an advanced solid tumor such as melanoma, head and neck, liver or kidney cancer. CDR3s include the opening cysteine and the closing phenylalanine or tryptophan. D genes are given only for firm matches. Not all rows give a size; the values are once, few, many and, for expanded clones, a class.

V gene	CDR3 length	J gene	D gene	clone size	CDR3 DNA	CDR3 protein
TRBV5-1	15	TRBJ2-2	.	.	TGCGCCAGCAGTCAGGGGACCACGAACACCGGGGAGCTGTTTTTT	CASSQGTTNTGELFF
TRBV18	13	TRBJ2-5	.	.	TGTGCCAGCTCACCACCGGGGGTGGAGACCCAGTACTTC	CASSPPGVETQYF
TRBV5-1	13	TRBJ2-1	.	.	TGCGCCAGCAGCTTGGCTAGCTGGGTTGAGCAGTTCTTC	CASSLASWVEQFF
TRBV19	14	TRBJ2-2	.	.	TGTGCCAGTAGTATAGTAGCCGGGACCGGGGAGCTGTTTTTT	CASSIVAGTGELFF
TRBV7-5	14	TRBJ1-4	.	.	TGTGCCAGAAGCCTTACAGGGGGTAATGAAAAACTGTTTTTT	CARSLTGGNEKLFF
TRBV9	16	TRBJ2-7	TRBD2	.	TGTGCCAGCAGCGTAGGAGGACTAGCGGGGGCCTACGAGCAGTACTTC	CASSVGGLAGAYEQYF
TRBV5-1	15	TRBJ2-7	TRBD1	.	TGCGCCAGCAGCTTGGGAGGACAGGTTACCTACGAGCAGTACTTC	CASSLGGQVTYEQYF
TRBV27	13	TRBJ2-5	.	once	TGTGCCAGCAGTGGGGGGCCTAATGAGACCCAGTACTTC	CASSGGPNETQYF
TRBV6-5	16	TRBJ2-7	TRBD1	.	TGTGCCAGCAGTTACCGCAGGACAGGCTTTATGGACGAGCAGTACTTC	CASSYRRTGFMDEQYF
TRBV11-3	19	TRBJ2-3	.	.	TGTGCCAGCAGCTTAGAGGGGTCTCTCCGCAAACCTAGCACAGATACGCAGTATTTT	CASSLEGSLRKPSTDTQYF
TRBV9	16	TRBJ2-1	TRBD2	.	TGTGCCAGCAGCGTCGAACTAGCGGGGGGGCGAAATGAGCAGTTCTTC	CASSVELAGGRNEQFF
TRBV6-1	15	TRBJ2-3	.	.	TGTGCCAGCAGTGAAGGCGGGTCAGGGGGGGATACGCAGTATTTT	CASSEGGSGGDTQYF
TRBV11-1	15	TRBJ2-2	TRBD1	.	TGTGCCAGCAGAAGACAGGGGCCCTATACCGGGGAGCTGTTTTTT	CASRRQGPYTGELFF
TRBV18	16	TRBJ2-7	TRBD2	once	TGTGCCAGCTCACCGTCCGGGACTAGCGGGGGCTACGAGCAGTACTTC	CASSPSGTSGGYEQYF
TRBV28	13	TRBJ2-5	.	.	TGTGCCAGCAGTCGACAGGGACTGGGGGCCCAGTACTTC	CASSRQGLGAQYF
TRBV15	15	TRBJ2-3	.	.	TGTGCCACCAGCAGGGGGAGGTTGTCGGCGGATACGCAGTATTTT	CATSRGRLSADTQYF
TRBV7-2	12	TRBJ2-2	.	.	TGTGCCAGCAGCCTATGGCCCGGGGAGCTGTTTTTT	CASSLWPGELFF
TRBV4-2	15	TRBJ2-5	.	.	TGTGCCAGCAGCCAAGATGGGCTAGCAGGAGAGACCCAGTACTTC	CASSQDGLAGETQYF
TRBV18	14	TRBJ1-1	TRBD1	.	TGTGCCAGCTCACGGGACAGGGAGAACACTGAAGCTTTCTTT	CASSRDRENTEAFF
TRBV5-1	13	TRBJ2-5	.	.	TGCGCCAGCAGGGTGGCGGCTCAAGAGACCCAGTACTTC	CASRVAAQETQYF
TRBV27	16	TRBJ2-7	TRBD1	.	TGTGCCAGCAGTAACTCGGGACAGGGGATAATGGGGGAGCAGTACTTC	CASSNSGQGIMGEQYF
TRBV6-5	15	TRBJ1-5	.	.	TGTGCCAGCAGTTATGGGGCGGACGGATATCAGCCCCAGCATTTT	CASSYGADGYQPQHF
TRBV10-3	14	TRBJ2-3	TRBD1	.	TGTGCCATCAGAGACATGCAGGGGGCAGATACGCAGTATTTT	CAIRDMQGADTQYF
TRBV14	16	TRBJ1-3	.	.	TGTGCCAGCAGTCTCTTCGGCGGCTGGGCTGGAAACACCATATATTTT	CASSLFGGWAGNTIYF
TRBV9	12	TRBJ1-2	.	.	TGTGCCAGCAGCGCACGGGCCAGTGGCTACACCTTC	CASSARASGYTF
TRBV7-9	14	TRBJ1-4	TRBD1	.	TGTGCCAGCAGCCCGGGACAGCCCAATGAAAAACTGTTTTTT	CASSPGQPNEKLFF
TRBV4-1	15	TRBJ1-2	.	once	TGCGCCAGCAGCCAAGTGAGGGCCACTAACTATGGCTACACCTTC	CASSQVRATNYGYTF
TRBV19	15	TRBJ1-2	.	once	TGTGCCTCAGTATCCCGGCCGGGGAACAACTATGGCTACACCTTC	CASVSRPGNNYGYTF
TRBV27	18	TRBJ2-1	.	.	TGTGCCAGCAGTTTATCCAAGGGACTGGGAGGATTATACAATGAGCAGTTCTTC	CASSLSKGLGGLYNEQFF
TRBV6-1	14	TRBJ2-3	TRBD2	.	TGTGCCAGCAAGGGGACTATTAGCACAGATACGCAGTATTTT	CASKGTISTDTQYF
TRBV7-9	12	TRBJ2-7	.	.	TGTGCCAGCGGGAGGAGCTCCTACGAGCAGTACTTC	CASGRSSYEQYF
TRBV5-1	13	TRBJ1-5	.	.	TGCGCCAGCAGCTTGGATGGGGGACAGCCCCAGCATTTT	CASSLDGGQPQHF
TRBV7-2	15	TRBJ1-6	TRBD1	.	TGTGCCAGCAGCTTAATTTGGGACAGTGGGTTTCCCCTCCACTTT	CASSLIWDSGFPLHF
TRBV27	16	TRBJ1-1	.	.	TGTGCCAGCAACCCACAATGGGGGGACGGGAACACTGAAGCTTTCTTT	CASNPQWGDGNTEAFF
TRBV6-1	15	TRBJ1-1	TRBD1	.	TGTGCCAGCACCCAGGGGGGGTCGAGTCGGACTGAAGCTTTCTTT	CASTQGGSSRTEAFF
TRBV5-6	17	TRBJ1-4	.	.	TGTGCCAGCAGCACGCGGCACAGCTATGCAACTAATGAAAAACTGTTTTTT	CASSTRHSYATNEKLFF
TRBV27	14	TRBJ2-3	.	once	TGTGCCAGCAGTTCCCCCCTAAGATCCGATACGCAGTATTTT	CASSSPLRSDTQYF
TRBV12-5	11	TRBJ2-1	.	once	TGTGCTAGTGGTTCGACTAGGTCTTCGTTCTTC	CASGSTRSSFF
TRBV5-1	15	TRBJ2-5	TRBD1	.	TGCGCCAGCAGCGCCTACGGACAGGGCGAAGAGACCCAGTACTTC	CASSAYGQGEETQYF
TRBV6-5	15	TRBJ2-7	.	.	TGTGCCAGCAGTTACTCGTATCCGGTCTCCTACGAGCAGTACTTC	CASSYSYPVSYEQYF
TRBV13	18	TRBJ2-3	TRBD2	.	TGTGCCAGCAGTCCAGGCCCCTTAGCGGGGGGGAGAACAGATACGCAGTATTTT	CASSPGPLAGGRTDTQYF
TRBV5-6	13	TRBJ1-2	.	.	TGTGCCAGCAGGACTAAGGGGTACTATGGCTACACCTTC	CASRTKGYYGYTF
TRBV5-1	14	TRBJ2-5	.	.	TGCGCCAGCAGCTCCGACGGACTCCAAGAGACCCAGTACTTC	CASSSDGLQETQYF
TRBV29-1	13	TRBJ1-4	.	.	TGCAGCGTTGAAATACAGGCCAATGAAAAACTGTTTTTT	CSVEIQANEKLFF